This T cell receptor (beta chain) was captured by sequencing in a study of blood T cells in healthy people across ages. Primers used in a second PCR of roughly 6 to 11 cycles were a sample-barcoded 5' primer and a J-beta primer mix. TCRdb itself ran the 5' RACE reads through MiXCR, one entry per CDR3 protein. The sample consists of 1.5 million to 2 million distinct CDR3 sequences, approximately 28% of them appearing once. Germline V CDR1 and CDR2: DFQATT, SNEGSKA (reference sequence). V was trimmed by 4 bases and J by 1 base, leaving 17 bases between them. CDR3 length: 16 residues. This TCR came from a woman aged 25 to 39 in good health. Sequencing input: blood. The V gene is TRBV20-1, the J gene TRBJ2-1, with D possibly matching TRBD2 (6 bases). The CDR3: CSATLGLGRSYNEQFF. CDR3 coding DNA: TGCAGTGCTACCCTGGGTTTAGGGAGGTCCTACAATGAGCAGTTCTTC.